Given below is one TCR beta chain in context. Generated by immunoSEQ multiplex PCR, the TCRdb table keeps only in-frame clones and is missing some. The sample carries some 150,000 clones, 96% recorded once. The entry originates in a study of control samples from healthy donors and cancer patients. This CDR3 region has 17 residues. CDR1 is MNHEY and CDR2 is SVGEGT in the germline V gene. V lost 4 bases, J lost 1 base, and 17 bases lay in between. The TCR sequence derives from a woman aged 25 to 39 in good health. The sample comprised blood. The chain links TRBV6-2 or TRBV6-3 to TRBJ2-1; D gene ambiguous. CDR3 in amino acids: CASSLESWLWSYNEQFF. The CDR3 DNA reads TGTGCCAGCAGTTTGGAGTCATGGCTTTGGTCCTACAATGAGCAGTTCTTC.